At least ten counts were recorded for the clone carrying this T cell receptor beta chain. Its antigen is currently unknown. This sample is part of a study of CD8 T cells in ankylosing spondylitis. Study-wide results and limits: The authors found the disease-linked clones to be CD8+ and relatively rare in peripheral blood. A motif in TCR beta, a set of eight highly homologous variants, appeared characteristic of ankylosing spondylitis blood.

TCRdb re-analysed the 5' RACE reads in MiXCR, keeping a single row per CDR3 protein. The data show about 460,000 distinct CDR3 sequences, with about 5.7% seen just once and under 4.5% held by the top ten. The CDR3 loop spans 13 amino acids. Trimming removed 6 bases from V and 5 bases from J; junction bases left unmatched: 5. The sequencing sample was made of blood, either unsorted or a sorted T cell fraction (not recorded which). The source of this sequence is a male donor with ankylosing spondylitis. The chain joins TRBV12-3 or TRBV12-4 to TRBJ1-1; 8 positions agree with TRBD1. CDR3 DNA sequence: TGTGCCAGCAGGACACAGGGGGGAACTGAAGCTTTCTTT. It is translated as CASRTQGGTEAFF.